Each of the 23 T cell receptor beta chains below was sequenced from the same sample in a study of shared clonotypes between healthy human individuals. Profiling relied on immunoSEQ multiplex PCR, and the TCRdb table lists in-frame clones only, not all of them. This sample carries 950,000 to 1,300,000 clones, about three quarters of them seen once, and the ten largest clones take approximately 1.5%. Source material: memory CD4+ T cells sorted from blood. Subset noted: CD45RA-negative fraction. The receptors shown here come from a man between 18 and 35 years old in good health.

The rearrangement joins TRBV11-2 to TRBJ2-7, with D hard to call. CDR3 length: 14 residues. Germline loops: CDR1 SGHAT, CDR2 FQNNGV. With 4 bases removed from V and 2 bases from J, the gap between germline ends came to 12 bases. The CDR3 sequence is CASSSADGPYEQYF. The CDR3, as DNA: TGTGCCAGCAGCTCCGCCGACGGCCCCTACGAGCAGTACTTC.

The chain couples TRBV7-2 to TRBJ2-2, with D possibly matching TRBD2 (5 bases). The CDR3 contains 13 residues. Germline-derived CDR1 and CDR2 are SGHTA and FQGNSA. Trimming stripped 3 bases from V and 13 bases from J, with 15 bases between. This chain's CDR3 is CASSFPGIKGLFF. CDR3 coding DNA: TGTGCCAGCAGCTTCCCCGGGATCAAAGGGCTGTTTTTT.

The gene calls are TRBV4-1 and TRBJ1-1; a possible D gene is TRBD1 (5 bases). Germline lookup yields CDR1 MGHRA and CDR2 YSYEKL. CDR3 length equals 16 residues. Trimming stripped 1 base from V and 1 base from J, with 13 bases between. CDR3 DNA: TGCGCCAGCAGCCAAGTGGTCCAGGGAAGGAACACTGAAGCTTTCTTT. This codes for CASSQVVQGRNTEAFF.

This clone has just a few counts. The chain recombines TRBV6-5 with TRBJ1-1; TRBD1 might be the D (5 bases). The V gene's germline CDR1 is MNHEY and CDR2 SVGAGI. The CDR3 length is 12 residues. Trimming pared 5 bases from V and 6 bases from J, leaving 10 bases between. CDR3 in DNA: TGTGCCAGCAGTACAGGTTACGCTGAAGCTTTCTTT. Its protein is CASSTGYAEAFF.

This clone was recorded many times. Other DNA sequences of this sample code for an identical CDR3. The genes are TRBV6-1 and TRBJ1-1; no firm D call. CDR1 is MNHNS and CDR2 is SASEGT in the germline V gene. This CDR3 region has 11 residues. V dropped 2 bases and J dropped 8 bases, with 6 bases sitting between them. The CDR3 protein is CASSERGEAFF. The CDR3 DNA follows: TGTGCCAGCAGTGAACGTGGGGAAGCTTTCTTT.

This clone was detected only a few times. This chain links TRBV12-2 with TRBJ1-4; the table calls TRBD1, which could not be checked here. TRBV12-2 is a documented pseudogene. The CDR3 contains 14 residues. The CDR3 nucleotides read TGTGCAAGTCGACCGTACAGGGGATGCGAAAAACTGTTTTTT. This gives the protein CASRPYRGCEKLFF.

This chain connects TRBV7-9 to TRBJ2-7, with 9 bases identical to TRBD1. CDR1 is SEHNR, CDR2 FQNEAQ, per germline (reference sequence). This CDR3 region has 16 residues. V lost 5 bases and J lost 7; bases outside the gene matches: 15. CDR3 sequence reads: CASSPGQGTTLHEQYF. DNA for the CDR3: TGTGCCAGCAGCCCCGGACAGGGGACCACTTTACATGAGCAGTACTTC.

The chain links TRBV4-1 to TRBJ2-5; D uncertain. V lost 0 bases and J 5 bases, leaving 10 bases between the germline ends. Germline assignment: CDR1 MGHRA and CDR2 YSYEKL. There are 14 residues in the CDR3. Here the CDR3 DNA reads TGCGCCAGCAGCCAAGAGAGGCTAAGGGAGACCCAGTACTTC. Translated: CASSQERLRETQYF.

The V and J genes are TRBV18 and TRBJ1-4; no definite D call. Looked up from germline, CDR1 is KGHSH and CDR2 is LQKENI. The CDR3 covers 15 residues. The ends were cut back, 0 bases at V and 8 bases at J, with 13 bases in the middle. As DNA, the CDR3 is TGTGCCAGCTCACCACCGGGTGGGGTGAAAGAAAAACTGTTTTTT. This sequence encodes CASSPPGGVKEKLFF.

The chain uses TRBV30 and TRBJ2-2, with D possibly TRBD1 on 7 matching bases. The CDR3 is 19 residues long. Trimming pared 3 bases from V and 3 bases from J, leaving 26 bases between. CDR1 and CDR2 from the germline V gene are GTSNPN and SVGIG (reference sequence). In DNA form, the CDR3 reads TGTGCCTGGAGCGCGGGGACAGCAGTTTATTCAGAAGACACCGGGGAGCTGTTTTTT. Its protein product is CAWSAGTAVYSEDTGELFF.

This sequence joins TRBV7-2 and TRBJ1-1, with D hard to call. Looked up from germline, CDR1 is SGHTA and CDR2 is FQGNSA. The CDR3 extends over 14 amino acids. V dropped 1 base and J dropped 3 bases, with 9 bases sitting between them. The CDR3 region has the DNA TGTGCCAGCAGCTTAGTCTCGTCGGACACTGAAGCTTTCTTT. This translates into CASSLVSSDTEAFF. Drawing the rest from reference TRBV7-2 and TRBJ1-1, the complete variable domain is GAGVSQSPSNKVTEKGKDVELRCDPISGHTALYWYRQSLGQGLEFLIYFQGNSAPDKSGLPSDRFSAERTGGSVSTLTIQRTQQEDSAVYLCASSLVSSDTEAFFGQGTRLTVV.

The V and J genes are TRBV5-6 and TRBJ2-7; 8 bases line up with TRBD1. The germline V gene has CDR1 SGHDT and CDR2 YYEEEE. V lost 10 bases, J lost 5 bases, and 8 bases stayed unmatched. The CDR3 is 12 amino acids. This chain's CDR3 is CAPRDRRDEQYF. The CDR3, as DNA: TGTGCCCCCCGGGACAGGAGAGACGAGCAGTACTTC.

V usage is TRBV5-1 and J usage is TRBJ1-2, with D possibly matching TRBD1 (5 bases). Germline lookup yields CDR1 SGHRS and CDR2 YFSETQ. Between the trimmed V and J ends, which lost 4 bases and 0 bases, there was a span of 10 bases. The CDR3 totals 14 residues. The CDR3 sequence is CASSPGTANYGYTF. In DNA, the CDR3 is TGCGCCAGCAGCCCCGGGACTGCTAACTATGGCTACACCTTC. Full variable domain (missing parts from reference TRBV5-1 and TRBJ1-2): KAGVTQTPRYLIKTRGQQVTLSCSPISGHRSVSWYQQTPGQGLQFLFEYFSETQRNKGNFPGRFSGRQFSNSRSEMNVSTLELGDSALYLCASSPGTANYGYTFGSGTRLTVV.

As regards this clone: The same CDR3 also results from other DNA sequences found in this sample. The J gene is TRBJ1-6, the V gene TRBV30, with D perhaps matching TRBD1 (6 bases). V was cut by 1 base and J by 7 bases, with 8 bases left in between. Germline CDR1 is GTSNPN and CDR2 is SVGIG (reference sequence). CDR3 size: 13 residues. DNA of the CDR3: TGTGCCTGGAGTGGGGGGGCAAATTCACCCCTCCACTTT. Its translation: CAWSGGANSPLHF.

The CDR3 region has the DNA TGTGCCAGCAGGAAAGCCGGGACAGGGAACGAGCAGTACTTC. It translates to CASRKAGTGNEQYF. This chain connects TRBV7-9 to TRBJ2-7; TRBD1 agrees at 9 bases. This CDR3 comprises 14 residues. In germline, CDR1 is SEHNR, CDR2 FQNEAQ (reference sequence). Trimming at V came to 6 bases and at J to 5 bases, leaving 8 bases not matched to a gene.

The genes are TRBV5-1 and TRBJ1-1; D is perhaps TRBD1 (6 bases). The CDR3 has 14 amino acids. The V and J ends lost 8 bases and 1 base respectively, with 15 bases between them. Germline assignment: CDR1 SGHRS and CDR2 YFSETQ. The CDR3 region has the DNA TGCGCCAGTACAAATGGACAGCCGAACACTGAAGCTTTCTTT. As protein: CASTNGQPNTEAFF. The entire variable domain, with the rest obtained from reference TRBV5-1 and TRBJ1-1, is as follows: KAGVTQTPRYLIKTRGQQVTLSCSPISGHRSVSWYQQTPGQGLQFLFEYFSETQRNKGNFPGRFSGRQFSNSRSEMNVSTLELGDSALYLCASTNGQPNTEAFFGQGTRLTVV.

The chain is built from TRBV18 and TRBJ2-7, with 9 nucleotides matching TRBD1. Trimming removed 4 bases from V and 1 base from J; junction bases left unmatched: 5. Germline-derived CDR1 and CDR2 are KGHSH and LQKENI. The CDR3 runs 15 residues. The CDR3 is CASSLTGTGSYEQYF. The DNA for the CDR3 is TGTGCCAGCTCACTCACCGGGACAGGGTCCTACGAGCAGTACTTC.

The V gene is TRBV4-3, the J gene TRBJ2-1; 12 nucleotides agree with TRBD2. Germline CDR1 is LGHNA and CDR2 is YSLEER. The V gene end was trimmed by 4 bases and the J gene end by 6 bases; junction bases not matched to a gene: 10. The CDR3 consists of 17 residues. CDR3 protein: CASSRELTSGSTNEQFF. The CDR3 DNA sequence: TGCGCCAGCAGCCGAGAATTGACTAGCGGGAGTACCAATGAGCAGTTCTTC.

The gene calls are TRBV2 and TRBJ1-2; D possibly corresponds to TRBD1 (5 bases). The V end was cut by 4 bases, the J end by 5 bases, with 11 bases between. The CDR3 is 13 residues long. Germline V gene lookup returns CDR1 SNHLY and CDR2 FYNNEI. DNA for the CDR3: TGTGCCAGCAGTGGAAGGGGTGGTTATGGCTACACCTTC. Translating gives CASSGRGGYGYTF. Looking up the rest from reference TRBV2 and TRBJ1-2 gives the full variable domain: EPEVTQTPSHQVTQMGQEVILRCVPISNHLYFYWYRQILGQKVEFLVSFYNNEISEKSEIFDDQFSVERPDGSNFTLKIRSTKLEDSAMYFCASSGRGGYGYTFGSGTRLTVV.

J is TRBJ1-2 and V is TRBV27; D is perhaps TRBD1 (6 bases). CDR3 length: 15 residues. V was shortened by 3 bases and J by 5 bases, with 16 bases between the two germline ends. Germline CDR1 and CDR2: MNHEY and SMNVEV (reference sequence). CDR3 loop: CASSFSGTRQYGYTF. The CDR3 nucleotides read TGTGCCAGCAGTTTTTCCGGGACAAGGCAATATGGCTACACCTTC.

Note on this clone: A read error may explain this, as a much larger clone is one base away. At the DNA level, this CDR3 is encoded by other sequences in the same sample as well. The V call is TRBV6-1, the J call TRBJ1-2, with D perhaps TRBD1 (5 bases). The CDR3 sequence is 12 residues long. Per germline, CDR1 MNHNS and CDR2 SASEGT. V was trimmed by 3 bases and J by 4 bases, leaving 6 bases between them. CDR3 in amino acids: CASSDRVYGYTF. DNA of the CDR3: TGTGCCAGCAGTGACAGGGTCTATGGCTACACCTTC.

The chain employs TRBV6-1 and TRBJ1-2, with D possibly matching TRBD1 (5 bases). The V end was cut by 0 bases, the J end by 6 bases, with 11 bases between. Germline CDR1 reads MNHNS; CDR2 reads SASEGT. This CDR3 is 14 amino acids long. The CDR3 sequence is CASSEASGADGYTF. In DNA form, the CDR3 reads TGTGCCAGCAGTGAAGCATCCGGGGCCGATGGCTACACCTTC.

The chain recombines TRBV7-9 with TRBJ2-3; no definite D call. The CDR3 covers 12 residues. The ends were cut back, 6 bases at V and 9 bases at J, with 13 bases in the middle. Germline CDR1 is SEHNR and CDR2 is FQNEAQ (reference sequence). DNA of the CDR3: TGTGCCAGCAGTCCCGGAGTAGGCACGCAGTATTTT. This gives the protein CASSPGVGTQYF.